A selection of T cell receptor beta chains follows, all from one sample in a study of T-cell reconstitution after alpha-beta-depleted transplantation in children. TCRdb analysed the PCR reads with MiXCR anew, one entry per CDR3 protein. The table records fewer than 250,000 distinct CDR3 sequences, 7.5% to 9.5% of them present only once. The sequenced sample was PBMCs, mostly from graft donor cells, obtained 180 days after TCRalphabeta/CD19-depleted stem cell transplant. Source of these receptors: a male patient younger than 18 who had a stem cell transplant for acute lymphoblastic leukemia, so the T cells may come from the graft donor. Both conserved end residues are part of each CDR3. The order of the fields is J gene, D gene, V gene, clone size, CDR3 DNA, CDR3 protein. D genes are given only for firm matches. The size of a clone is reported for some rows only, either as once, few or many, or as a class for expanded clones.

J gene: TRBJ2-1; D gene: .; V gene: TRBV29-1; clone size: many; CDR3 DNA: TGCAGCGTTACAGGGAGGAATGAGCAGTTCTTC; CDR3 protein: CSVTGRNEQFF
J gene: TRBJ2-3; D gene: .; V gene: TRBV5-4; clone size: .; CDR3 DNA: TGTGCCAGCAGCTTGGTGGGGACTTTGGGTGATACGCAGTATTTT; CDR3 protein: CASSLVGTLGDTQYF
J gene: TRBJ1-6; D gene: .; V gene: TRBV12-3/TRBV12-4; clone size: many; CDR3 DNA: TGTGCCAGCAGTTTCCTCGAGAATTCACCCCTCCACTTT; CDR3 protein: CASSFLENSPLHF
J gene: TRBJ2-1; D gene: .; V gene: TRBV7-6; clone size: many; CDR3 DNA: TGTGCCAGCAGCCAGGGTTATGAGCAGTTCTTC; CDR3 protein: CASSQGYEQFF
J gene: TRBJ2-5; D gene: TRBD2; V gene: TRBV6-1; clone size: many; CDR3 DNA: TGTGCCAGCAGTCCCTCTAGCGGGAAAGAGACCCAGTACTTC; CDR3 protein: CASSPSSGKETQYF
J gene: TRBJ2-7; D gene: TRBD2; V gene: TRBV5-1; clone size: .; CDR3 DNA: TGCGCCAGCAGCTTGGTCGGGCTAGCGGGAGGGCAGAGCAACGAGCAGTACTTC; CDR3 protein: CASSLVGLAGGQSNEQYF
J gene: TRBJ2-1; D gene: .; V gene: TRBV29-1; clone size: many; CDR3 DNA: TGCAGCTCTGATCGGGGAATCGATGAGCAGTTCTTC; CDR3 protein: CSSDRGIDEQFF
J gene: TRBJ2-1; D gene: .; V gene: TRBV27; clone size: many; CDR3 DNA: TGTGCCAGCACCCGGTCCGGGGCAACCTACAATGAGCAGTTCTTC; CDR3 protein: CASTRSGATYNEQFF
J gene: TRBJ2-1; D gene: .; V gene: TRBV11-2; clone size: few; CDR3 DNA: TGTGCCAGCAACCCGCAGGGGGGGACAAACTACAATGAGCAGTTCTTC; CDR3 protein: CASNPQGGTNYNEQFF
J gene: TRBJ2-5; D gene: TRBD2; V gene: TRBV9; clone size: many; CDR3 DNA: TGTGCCAGCAGCGCCTCGATAGCGGGGGCTCAAGAGACCCAGTACTTC; CDR3 protein: CASSASIAGAQETQYF
J gene: TRBJ2-7; D gene: .; V gene: TRBV20-1; clone size: .; CDR3 DNA: TGCAGTGCTAGCGGGGACTCCTACGAGCAGTACTTC; CDR3 protein: CSASGDSYEQYF
J gene: TRBJ2-1; D gene: .; V gene: TRBV19; clone size: few; CDR3 DNA: TGTGCCAGTAGTATGGGGATTTACAATGAGCAGTTCTTC; CDR3 protein: CASSMGIYNEQFF